Listed below are T cell receptor beta chains from one sample, sequenced in a study of shared clonotypes between healthy human individuals. Only in-frame clones appear in the TCRdb table, and some are missing; sequencing was by immunoSEQ multiplex PCR. In the table there are approximately 650,000 clones, 95% to 96% of which are singletons. Material: naive CD8+ T cells sorted from blood. The receptors originated from a young woman in good health. CDR3s include the opening cysteine and the closing phenylalanine or tryptophan. A D gene is named only where the DNA matches it firmly. Some rows mark clone size as missing; the rest say once, few, many or name a class of expanded clone.

J: TRBJ2-1
V: TRBV7-9
D: TRBD2
size: .
DNA: TGTGCCAGCAGCCCTGTGGAGCAGCGGGGTTACAATGAGCAGTTCTTC
CDR3: CASSPVEQRGYNEQFF

J: TRBJ2-7
V: TRBV27
D: .
size: .
DNA: TGTGCCAGCAGGTATAGTTCTCGCCGAGAGCAGTACTTC
CDR3: CASRYSSRREQYF

J: TRBJ2-1
V: TRBV2
D: .
size: .
DNA: TGTGCCAGCAGTGAAGTACAGTGGCGGGCATACAATGAGCAGTTCTTC
CDR3: CASSEVQWRAYNEQFF

J: TRBJ2-1
V: TRBV27
D: .
size: .
DNA: TGTGCCAGCAGTGACCCGGACTATCATGAGCAGTTCTTC
CDR3: CASSDPDYHEQFF

J: TRBJ2-7
V: TRBV9
D: .
size: .
DNA: TGTGCCAGCAGTCCAGTTACTAGCTCCGAGCAGTACTTC
CDR3: CASSPVTSSEQYF

J: TRBJ2-3
V: TRBV5-4
D: TRBD2
size: .
DNA: TGTGCCAGCAGCTCTTTGGCGGGGGGCGGCACAGATACGCAGTATTTT
CDR3: CASSSLAGGGTDTQYF

J: TRBJ1-1
V: TRBV28
D: .
size: .
DNA: TGTGCCAGCAGTGGTGGGCGGGGGAAGAACACTGAAGCTTTCTTT
CDR3: CASSGGRGKNTEAFF

J: TRBJ1-1
V: TRBV28
D: .
size: .
DNA: TGTGCCAGCAGGGGGACCCAGGCGTTAAACACTGAAGCTTTCTTT
CDR3: CASRGTQALNTEAFF

J: TRBJ2-7
V: TRBV29-1
D: TRBD2
size: .
DNA: TGCAGCGGCCTCTCTAGCGGGAGCTACGAGCAGTACTTC
CDR3: CSGLSSGSYEQYF

J: TRBJ2-7
V: TRBV11-2
D: TRBD2
size: .
DNA: TGTGCCAGCAGCTATGGGGCCGGGAGGACCTACGAGCAGTACTTC
CDR3: CASSYGAGRTYEQYF

J: TRBJ2-7
V: TRBV13
D: .
size: .
DNA: TGTGCCAGCAGCTTAGGGGGAGGTCACTCCTACGAGCAGTACTTC
CDR3: CASSLGGGHSYEQYF

J: TRBJ2-3
V: TRBV5-4
D: TRBD2
size: .
DNA: TGTGCCAGCAGCGCGCGACTAGCGGGTCACACAGATACGCAGTATTTT
CDR3: CASSARLAGHTDTQYF

J: TRBJ2-1
V: TRBV21-1
D: .
size: .
DNA: TGTGCCAGCAGCAAGTTACTAGCTGGTCCTTTTTCCTACAATGAGCAGTTCTTC
CDR3: CASSKLLAGPFSYNEQFF

J: TRBJ2-5
V: TRBV19
D: TRBD2
size: .
DNA: TGTGCCAGTAGTATAGAGGTCGCTAGCGGGAGGCAAGAGACCCAGTACTTC
CDR3: CASSIEVASGRQETQYF

J: TRBJ2-3
V: TRBV19
D: .
size: .
DNA: TGTGCCAGTAGTATAGGTAGCAGATCCACAGATACGCAGTATTTT
CDR3: CASSIGSRSTDTQYF

J: TRBJ1-2
V: TRBV28
D: .
size: once
DNA: TGTGCCAGCAGTCCCCTCTCTATGATCTATGGCTACACCTTC
CDR3: CASSPLSMIYGYTF

J: TRBJ2-7
V: TRBV5-4
D: .
size: .
DNA: TGTGCCAGCAGCCCTAATCCCTCCTACGAGCAGTACTTC
CDR3: CASSPNPSYEQYF

J: TRBJ2-1
V: TRBV4-2
D: .
size: once
DNA: TGTGCCAGCAGCCAAGAGTCTAAATACAATGAGCAGTTCTTC
CDR3: CASSQESKYNEQFF

J: TRBJ2-2
V: TRBV9
D: .
size: .
DNA: TGTGCCAGCAGCGCTCGACAGAGCACCGGGGAGCTGTTTTTT
CDR3: CASSARQSTGELFF

J: TRBJ2-7
V: TRBV15
D: .
size: .
DNA: TGTGCCACCGGCTATTGGAACGAGCAGTACTTC
CDR3: CATGYWNEQYF

J: TRBJ2-2
V: TRBV19
D: .
size: .
DNA: TGTGCCAGTAGTCCTCTAGGGTCGAACACCGGGGAGCTGTTTTTT
CDR3: CASSPLGSNTGELFF

J: TRBJ2-5
V: TRBV28
D: .
size: .
DNA: TGTGCCAGCAGTCCGCTATCGGGGGTTTACCAAGAGACCCAGTACTTC
CDR3: CASSPLSGVYQETQYF

J: TRBJ1-5
V: TRBV2
D: TRBD1
size: .
DNA: TGTGCCAGCAGTGAAGCCTATGACAGGGTTTTTTTTGACAATCAGCCCCAGCATTTT
CDR3: CASSEAYDRVFFDNQPQHF

J: TRBJ2-7
V: TRBV4-2
D: TRBD1
size: .
DNA: TGTGCCAGCAGCCAAGACATTGCGACAGGGTACGAGCAGTACTTC
CDR3: CASSQDIATGYEQYF

J: TRBJ2-1
V: TRBV29-1
D: .
size: .
DNA: TGCAGCGTTGAAGTGACCCCAGGGAGCTCCTACAATGAGCAGTTCTTC
CDR3: CSVEVTPGSSYNEQFF

J: TRBJ1-1
V: TRBV5-6
D: .
size: .
DNA: TGTGCCAGCAGCTTGGCTGGGACGTCTTTCTTT
CDR3: CASSLAGTSFF

J: TRBJ2-1
V: TRBV7-9
D: TRBD2
size: .
DNA: TGTGCCAGCAGCTTAGGAACTCTTAGCGGGAGCCCCTACAATGAGCAGTTCTTC
CDR3: CASSLGTLSGSPYNEQFF

J: TRBJ2-1
V: TRBV29-1
D: TRBD2
size: .
DNA: TGCAGCGTTGAAGACCCCATCTTGTCCGTCGGACTAGCAGATAATGAGCAGTTCTTC
CDR3: CSVEDPILSVGLADNEQFF

J: TRBJ2-3
V: TRBV11-2
D: .
size: .
DNA: TGTGCCAGCAGCCCAGGACAGGAGGGGCTCAGCACAGATACGCAGTATTTT
CDR3: CASSPGQEGLSTDTQYF